This T cell receptor (beta chain) is drawn from a study of neurological immune-mediated disorders (dated by TCRdb to between 2019 and 2020). With respect to the entire study: Peripheral blood TCR-beta repertoires from HTLV-I-associated myelopathy (HAM/TSP) patients, multiple sclerosis patients and healthy controls were compared by UMI-based sequencing. Longitudinal samples, technical triplicates and paired sorted CD4+ and CD8+ T-cell subsets, alongside PBMC samples, were included among the approximately 110 TCR-beta libraries. Of the roughly 71 subjects in the cohort, approximately 15 were HAM/TSP patients, about 35 were multiple sclerosis patients, and 20 were healthy controls. Longitudinal HAM/TSP donors and healthy donors each had 3 time-points at intervals of about 3-45 months. The paper's findings and limits, for the study overall: No identical CDR3 amino acid sequences were shared among expanded clones across subjects, suggesting private TCR-beta repertoires in all groups. The highest TCR clonal expansion was observed in HAM/TSP patients, whereas the lowest was observed in MS patients, even when compared with healthy controls.

To synthesize cDNA, template-switch 5'RACE was performed with a primer carrying a 10-nucleotide random unique molecular identifier so that each TCR transcript was tagged. Each sequencing run produced over 170 million TCR-beta sequences covering 15-18 subjects. The RNeasy kit was used to extract total RNA. Using the KAPA Real-time Library Amplification kit, TCR-beta VDJ regions were amplified with primers for the TCR constant region and the 5'RACE anchor. Sample indexes and Illumina adaptors were added in a first PCR, and a second PCR then increased library yield. After Ampure bead purification, the TCR product of roughly 650 bp was size-selected on a 2% E-gel SizeSelection system. Before pooling, libraries had their quality checked on a Bioanalyzer, their concentration measured with Qubit, and their quantity determined with the Kapa Library Quantification kit. An Illumina HiSeq 2500 sequenced the libraries paired-end 2 x 150 bp. To increase sequence diversity, about 25-31% phiX was spiked into each library pool. Under the source paper's analysis protocol: Quality-filtered reads were processed with the UMI-based MiGEC pipeline, which removed over 75% of raw TCR sequences during error correction. IMGT germline references were used for alignment of VDJ genes, and clonotypes were defined by a unique CDR3 amino acid sequence together with V-J genes. Clonal expansion, Shannon diversity, and CDR3 relatedness (CalcPairwiseDistances, ClusterSamples) were evaluated with VDJtools, and phylogenetic trees were built with CLCbio workbench. A clone was classed as expanded if it had 8 or more unique UMIs, a cutoff based on coefficient-of-variation modelling across technical triplicates. The public reads were quality trimmed at Q25 with fastp and then assembled into clones with MiXCR by TCRdb, keeping productive beta chains. Rows matching on CDR3 protein sequence are summarized as one entry with the most common DNA and genes. TCRdb, rather than the study authors, made the V and J calls. The sample records some 68,000 distinct CDR3 sequences, roughly an eighth of which are singletons. 4.5% to 5.5% of the sample rests with the top ten.

About this clonotype itself: Its antigen is still unknown. Qualities for individual bases were not recorded, and no much larger clone is one base off.

The sample's time point, from its label and the paper: longitudinal time-point 1 (baseline). For the unsorted PBMC libraries, 2 million PBMCs were stored in RNAlater at -80 degrees C until RNA extraction and were used to generate the libraries. Peripheral blood was subjected to Ficoll-Hypaque density gradient centrifugation to isolate PBMCs, which were then cryopreserved in liquid nitrogen. The source material was PBMCs. The sequence was obtained from a female donor with HTLV-1-associated myelopathy (HAM/TSP).

The CDR3 protein: CASSRTSGGVEQYF. The nucleotide sequence reads as follows: TGCGCCAGCAGCCGGACTAGCGGGGGAGTCGAGCAGTACTTC. The chain uses TRBV5-1 and TRBJ2-7, with TRBD2 identical over 13 junction bases. From a lookup of the germline V gene, CDR1 and CDR2 are SGHRS and YFSETQ. The junction shows trimming of 4 bases on V and 6 bases on J, and the gene matches do not reach 4 bases of it. The CDR3 contains 14 residues, cysteine and phenylalanine counted. CDR3 DNA is the only sequence kept; it has 42 bases, read in frame from the first base.